The 25 T cell receptor beta chains below all came from one sample that was sequenced in a study of shared clonotypes between healthy human individuals. Here immunoSEQ multiplex PCR was the method, and the copy in TCRdb shows in-frame clones only, minus some. The sample yields some 660,000 clones, about three quarters seen once. Specimen: memory CD4+ T cells sorted from blood. Documented subset: CD45RA-negative fraction. Receptor source: a woman under 40 in good health.

V gene TRBV19 combines with J gene TRBJ2-7; a weak D match, TRBD2 (6 bases). The CDR3 sequence is 15 residues long. The germline CDR1 and CDR2 sequences are LNHDA and SQIVND (reference sequence). Trimming took off 3 bases at V and 1 base at J, with 13 bases between the two ends. CDR3 sequence (DNA): TGTGCCAGTAGTATTTCCGGGGGTAAATCCTACGAGCAGTACTTC. Residues: CASSISGGKSYEQYF.

The rearrangement uses TRBV7-2 and TRBJ2-5; 10 nucleotides agree with TRBD2. From germline, CDR1 is SGHTA and CDR2 FQGNSA. J lost 5 bases, V lost 10 bases, and 10 bases had no gene match. The CDR3 sequence is 14 residues long. DNA of the CDR3: TGTGCCACCGGACCGTCTAGCGGGAGCGAGACCCAGTACTTC. Translating gives CATGPSSGSETQYF.

The chain couples TRBV28 to TRBJ1-1, with D hard to call. Trimming stripped 4 bases from V and 4 bases from J, with 16 bases between. This CDR3 is built from 15 residues. Germline-derived CDR1 and CDR2 are MDHEN and SYDVKM. CDR3 DNA sequence: TGTGCCAGCAGTTCCGGCCATCTCGTTGGCACTGAAGCTTTCTTT. This gives the protein CASSSGHLVGTEAFF. The variable domain in full, completed from reference TRBV28 and TRBJ1-1, reads DVKVTQSSRYLVKRTGEKVFLECVQDMDHENMFWYRQDPGLGLRLIYFSYDVKMKEKGDIPEGYSVSREKKERFSLILESASTNQTSMYLCASSSGHLVGTEAFFGQGTRLTVV.

This rearrangement joins TRBV11-3 to TRBJ2-1, with D perhaps assigned TRBD1 or TRBD2 (6 bases each). The CDR3 runs to 12 residues. Trimming pared 1 base from V and 12 bases from J, leaving 10 bases between. Germline CDR1 is SGHNT and CDR2 is YENEEA. CDR3: CASSLVGGLQFF. The CDR3 region has the DNA TGTGCCAGCAGCTTAGTGGGGGGCCTGCAGTTCTTC.

This clone was seen ten or more times. The rearrangement links TRBV7-7 to TRBJ1-1; D is undetermined. This CDR3 is 13 amino acids long. V lost 8 bases to trimming and J lost 2 bases, with 12 bases between them. The V gene's germline CDR1 is SSHAT and CDR2 FNYEAQ (reference sequence). The CDR3 region has the DNA TGTGCCAGCGCCTTACGTGAAAACACTGAAGCTTTCTTT. Residues: CASALRENTEAFF.

V and J are TRBV7-9 and TRBJ2-2, with D uncertain. The CDR3 has 14 residues. Germline V lookup: CDR1 SEHNR, CDR2 FQNEAQ (reference sequence). Trimming took off 3 bases at V and 4 bases at J, with 9 bases between the two ends. Written as DNA, the CDR3 is TGTGCCAGCAGCTTCATGGGTGGCACCGGGGAGCTGTTTTTT. This encodes CASSFMGGTGELFF.

As for this clone: In the same sample, other DNA sequences code for this CDR3. The rearrangement uses TRBV6-1 and TRBJ1-2, with D unresolved. V shed 1 base and J shed 3 bases, with 3 bases lying between them. The CDR3 runs 12 residues. Germline lookup yields CDR1 MNHNS and CDR2 SASEGT. The CDR3 sequence: CASSEVDYGYTF. CDR3 nucleotide sequence: TGTGCCAGCAGTGAAGTCGACTATGGCTACACCTTC.

The J gene is TRBJ2-7, the V gene TRBV7-9, with 8 nucleotides matching TRBD2. This CDR3 has 15 residues. Germline lookup yields CDR1 SEHNR and CDR2 FQNEAQ (reference sequence). Trimming removed 4 bases from V and 3 bases from J; junction bases left unmatched: 8. The CDR3 protein is CASSSLLADFYEQYF. The CDR3, as DNA: TGTGCCAGCAGCTCCCTACTAGCGGATTTCTACGAGCAGTACTTC.

In DNA, the CDR3 is TGTGCCAGCACCCTTCGAGGGGGGAATTCACCCCTCCACTTT. Its protein is CASTLRGGNSPLHF. The V call is TRBV2, the J call TRBJ1-6; tentative D call: TRBD1 (6 bases). The CDR3 runs to 14 residues. The germline CDR1 and CDR2 sequences are SNHLY and FYNNEI. Trimming stripped 7 bases from V and 7 bases from J, with 14 bases between.

The V call is TRBV6-5, the J call TRBJ1-1, with D tentatively TRBD1 (6 bases). V gave up 8 bases and J gave up 6 bases, with 13 bases separating them. There are 12 residues in the CDR3. Germline V gives CDR1 MNHEY, CDR2 SVGAGI. The DNA for the CDR3 is TGTGCCAGCGGGGGCAGGGGCGCTGAAGCTTTCTTT. Translation gives CASGGRGAEAFF.

The V and J genes are TRBV28 and TRBJ2-7, with no clear D. CDR1 is MDHEN, CDR2 SYDVKM, per germline. Trimming pared 3 bases from V and 4 bases from J, leaving 10 bases between. This CDR3 has 13 residues. The CDR3 sequence: CASSFSFQYEQYF. In DNA, the CDR3 is TGTGCCAGCAGTTTTAGTTTCCAATACGAGCAGTACTTC. Complete variable domain (other parts from reference TRBV28 and TRBJ2-7): DVKVTQSSRYLVKRTGEKVFLECVQDMDHENMFWYRQDPGLGLRLIYFSYDVKMKEKGDIPEGYSVSREKKERFSLILESASTNQTSMYLCASSFSFQYEQYFGPGTRLTVT.

J is TRBJ2-1 and V is TRBV13; 9 nucleotides agree with TRBD1. Germline-derived CDR1 and CDR2 are PRHDT and FYEKMQ (reference sequence). J gave up 3 bases and V 4 bases, and 4 bases lay outside the gene matches. The CDR3 has 15 residues. The CDR3 region is CASSSGQGLYNEQFF. CDR3 DNA sequence: TGTGCCAGCAGCTCCGGACAGGGGCTCTACAATGAGCAGTTCTTC.

The chain's CDR3 is CASSYEAGDEAFF. The DNA of the CDR3 is TGTGCCAGCAGTTACGAGGCAGGGGATGAAGCTTTCTTT. This sequence joins TRBV6-5 and TRBJ1-1; TRBD1 might be the D (6 bases). The CDR3 has 13 residues. Germline CDR1 reads MNHEY; CDR2 reads SVGAGI. V was pared by 2 bases and J by 7 bases, with 11 bases between.

This clone is a singleton in its sample. The chain couples TRBV2 to TRBJ1-3; D gene uncertain. The CDR3 length is 12 residues. The V and J ends lost 4 bases and 9 bases respectively, with 10 bases between them. CDR1 is SNHLY, CDR2 FYNNEI, per germline. CDR3 protein: CASSGTWGTIYF. The CDR3 DNA is TGTGCCAGCAGTGGGACTTGGGGCACCATATATTTT.

The CDR3, as DNA: TGTGCCAGCAGTTACGAAGGGAGGAATGAGCAGTTCTTC. Protein: CASSYEGRNEQFF. The V call is TRBV6-5, the J call TRBJ2-1; tentative D call: TRBD2 (6 bases). CDR3 length: 13 residues. V shed 2 bases and J shed 7 bases, with 9 bases lying between them. In germline, CDR1 is MNHEY, CDR2 SVGAGI.

The CDR3 sequence is CASSVSGGYNEQFF. The CDR3, as DNA: TGTGCCAGCAGTGTAAGCGGGGGATACAATGAGCAGTTCTTC. The V gene is TRBV6-1, the J gene TRBJ2-1; 8 nucleotides line up with TRBD2. Germline values: CDR1 MNHNS, CDR2 SASEGT. The CDR3 is made up of 14 amino acids. J was trimmed by 4 bases and V by 4 bases; bases with no gene match: 3.

This chain connects TRBV28 to TRBJ1-2; tentative D call: TRBD1 (6 bases). This CDR3 region has 14 residues. Trimming took off 5 bases at V and 8 bases at J, with 18 bases between the two ends. The germline V gene has CDR1 MDHEN and CDR2 SYDVKM. CDR3 in amino acids: CASSTTGPTLGYTF. The CDR3 DNA follows: TGTGCCAGCAGTACCACAGGGCCCACCTTGGGCTACACCTTC.

The chain uses TRBV18 and TRBJ1-2; D may be TRBD1 (6 bases). Between the trimmed V and J ends, which lost 5 bases and 0 bases, there was a span of 16 bases. The CDR3 runs to 16 residues. CDR1 KGHSH and CDR2 LQKENI come from the germline V gene. CDR3 nucleotides: TGTGCCAGCTCAACCCTAGACAGGATCGCTAACTATGGCTACACCTTC. It specifies CASSTLDRIANYGYTF.

This chain connects TRBV19 to TRBJ1-5; 9 positions match TRBD1. Trimming cost V 4 bases and J 6 bases; bases outside gene matches: 16. Germline V gene sequence: CDR1 LNHDA, CDR2 SQIVND (reference sequence). The CDR3 has 18 residues. CDR3 coding DNA: TGTGCCAGTAGTAGGGGCGGACAGGGGTCTGGATGGAGTCAGCCCCAGCATTTT. Translated: CASSRGGQGSGWSQPQHF.

The V call is TRBV6-5, the J call TRBJ2-7; D uncertain. CDR3 size: 15 residues. Germline lookup yields CDR1 MNHEY and CDR2 SVGAGI. Trimming removed 2 bases at V and 0 bases at J, with 11 bases between. CDR3 sequence reads: CASSYTSSTSYEQYF. CDR3 DNA: TGTGCCAGCAGTTACACCTCTTCGACCTCCTACGAGCAGTACTTC.

The J gene is TRBJ2-2, the V gene TRBV15, with 8 bases identical to TRBD1. After removal of 2 bases from V and 6 bases from J, the junction contained 8 bases not matched to a gene. The germline V gene has CDR1 LNHNV and CDR2 YYDKDF (reference sequence). The CDR3 is 16 amino acids. CDR3 sequence reads: CATSRPPTGVPGELFF. The CDR3 coding sequence is TGTGCCACCAGCAGACCGCCGACAGGGGTCCCCGGGGAGCTGTTTTTT.

The rearrangement uses TRBV27 and TRBJ2-2; D possibly uses TRBD1 or TRBD2 (5 bases each). The CDR3 loop spans 15 amino acids. V was pared by 3 bases and J by 2 bases, with 10 bases between. Germline V CDR1 and CDR2: MNHEY, SMNVEV (reference sequence). The CDR3 sequence: CASSFLGVNTGELFF. The CDR3, as DNA: TGTGCCAGCAGTTTCCTGGGGGTAAACACCGGGGAGCTGTTTTTT.

V gene TRBV18 combines with J gene TRBJ1-2; the D is unclear. The germline V and J ends were trimmed by 1 base and 1 base, with 16 bases remaining between them. CDR1 is KGHSH and CDR2 is LQKENI in the germline V gene. CDR3 length equals 17 residues. In nucleotides, the CDR3 is TGTGCCAGCTCACCACGTCCCCTCCTCGACAATAACTATGGCTACACCTTC. Amino acids: CASSPRPLLDNNYGYTF.

The genes are TRBV7-9 and TRBJ1-2; unclear D gene. Germline V lookup: CDR1 SEHNR, CDR2 FQNEAQ (reference sequence). The CDR3 loop spans 13 amino acids. V lost 5 bases and J 12 bases, leaving 19 bases between the germline ends. The CDR3 protein is CASSPDVVSAHTF. The CDR3 region has the DNA TGTGCCAGCAGCCCAGATGTCGTCAGCGCTCACACCTTC.

This chain connects TRBV27 to TRBJ2-5; D gene uncertain. This CDR3 spans 15 amino acids. V was cut by 3 bases and J by 3 bases, with 14 bases left in between. Per germline, CDR1 MNHEY and CDR2 SMNVEV (reference sequence). CDR3 sequence reads: CASSFSNSHEETQYF. CDR3 nucleotides: TGTGCCAGCAGTTTCTCTAATTCCCATGAAGAGACCCAGTACTTC.